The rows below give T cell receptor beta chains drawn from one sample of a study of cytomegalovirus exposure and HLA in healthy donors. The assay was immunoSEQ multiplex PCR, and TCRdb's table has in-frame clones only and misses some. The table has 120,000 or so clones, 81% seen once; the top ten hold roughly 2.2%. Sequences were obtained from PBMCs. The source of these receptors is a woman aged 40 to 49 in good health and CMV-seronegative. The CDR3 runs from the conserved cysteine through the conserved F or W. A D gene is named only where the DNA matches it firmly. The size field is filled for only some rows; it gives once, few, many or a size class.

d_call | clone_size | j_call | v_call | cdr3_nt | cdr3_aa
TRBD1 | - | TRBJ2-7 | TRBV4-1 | TGCGCCAGCAGCCAAGATACGAGGCAGGGGGCGCGTGTAGACGAGCAGTACTTC | CASSQDTRQGARVDEQYF
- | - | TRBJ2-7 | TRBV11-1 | TGTGCCAGCAGCTTAGTTGGGCAGGGGAGAGACGAGCAGTACTTC | CASSLVGQGRDEQYF
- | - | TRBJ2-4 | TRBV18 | TGTGCCAGCTCTGGCGGGGAAATAGCCAAAAACATTCAGTACTTC | CASSGGEIAKNIQYF
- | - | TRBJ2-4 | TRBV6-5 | TGTGCCAGCAGTTCGGGACAAGGGGTAGACATTCAGTACTTC | CASSSGQGVDIQYF
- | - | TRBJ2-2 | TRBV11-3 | TGTGCCAGCAGCTTGGGGGACTTTAACACCGGGGAGCTGTTTTTT | CASSLGDFNTGELFF
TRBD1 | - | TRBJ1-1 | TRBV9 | TGTGCCAGCAGCGTAGGAGGGACAGTGAACACTGAAGCTTTCTTT | CASSVGGTVNTEAFF
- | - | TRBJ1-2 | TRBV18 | TGTGCCAGCTCTCGGGAAACGGCTGCTTCCTATGGCTACACCTTC | CASSRETAASYGYTF
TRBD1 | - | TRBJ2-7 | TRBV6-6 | TGTGCCAGCAGCTCCGGGACAGGGTCCTACGAGCAGTACTTC | CASSSGTGSYEQYF
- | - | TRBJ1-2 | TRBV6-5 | TGTGCCAGCAGTTACTCGACCCCGGGACAAATCTATGGCTACACCTTC | CASSYSTPGQIYGYTF
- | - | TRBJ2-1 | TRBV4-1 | TGCGCCAGCAGCCAAGTGCAGGCGGGGTACAATGAGCAGTTCTTC | CASSQVQAGYNEQFF
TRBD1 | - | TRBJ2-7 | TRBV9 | TGTGCCAGCAGCGTAGCTCTGACAGGGGACTACGAGCAGTACTTC | CASSVALTGDYEQYF
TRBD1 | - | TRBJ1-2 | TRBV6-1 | TGTGCCAGCTCGCTAGACAGGGTTGATGGCTACACCTTC | CASSLDRVDGYTF
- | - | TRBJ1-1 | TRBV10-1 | TGCGCCAGCAGCGGGACACTTGGGCCTGGAGCTTTCTTT | CASSGTLGPGAFF
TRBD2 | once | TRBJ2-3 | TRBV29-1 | TGCAGCGGGACCGGGCGGACTAGCGATGATACGCAGTATTTT | CSGTGRTSDDTQYF
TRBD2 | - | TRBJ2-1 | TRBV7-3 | TGTGCCAGCAGCTCCCGGGGTAGCGGGGGGCATGAGCAGTTCTTC | CASSSRGSGGHEQFF
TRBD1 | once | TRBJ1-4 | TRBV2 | TGTGCCAGCAGAGGCAGACAGGGAAGTGAAAAACTGTTTTTT | CASRGRQGSEKLFF
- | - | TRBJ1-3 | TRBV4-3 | TGCGCCAGCAGCCCCGGAGCCGGAGGTGACACCATATATTTT | CASSPGAGGDTIYF
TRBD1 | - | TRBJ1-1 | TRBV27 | TGTGCCAGCACGCCCCTCCGAGGGGGCGCTGGAGAAGCTTTCTTT | CASTPLRGGAGEAFF
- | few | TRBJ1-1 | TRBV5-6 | TGTGCCAGCAGCTTCAGGCGGGGGAGATCGAACACTGAAGCTTTCTTT | CASSFRRGRSNTEAFF
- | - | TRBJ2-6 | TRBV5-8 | TGTGCCAGCAGCTTACGGGTTAACTCTGGGGCCAACGTCCTGACTTTC | CASSLRVNSGANVLTF
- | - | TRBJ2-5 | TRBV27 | TGTGCCAGCAGCGACGGGCAGGGGGGAATAGAGACCCAGTACTTC | CASSDGQGGIETQYF
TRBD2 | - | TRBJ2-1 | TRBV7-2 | TGTGCCAGCAGCTTAGGCCTAGCGGTATCCTACAATGAGCAGTTCTTC | CASSLGLAVSYNEQFF
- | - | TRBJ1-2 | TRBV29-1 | TGCAGCGTTGAAGTCGTAGCACGGGATGGCTACACCTTC | CSVEVVARDGYTF
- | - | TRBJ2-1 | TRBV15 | TGTGCCACCAGCAGAGTTAAGGGGCGGCCGGGTTCGGAGCAGTTCTTC | CATSRVKGRPGSEQFF
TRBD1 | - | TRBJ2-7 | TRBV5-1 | TGCGCCAGCAGCTTATGGACAGGGAGCTCCTACGAGCAGTACTTC | CASSLWTGSSYEQYF
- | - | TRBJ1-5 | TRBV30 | TGTGCCTGGAGTGAGGGACACGGAAGCAATCAGCCCCAGCATTTT | CAWSEGHGSNQPQHF
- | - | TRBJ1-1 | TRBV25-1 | TGTGCCAGCAGTTGGGGGGGCGAGGTGAACACTGAAGCTTTCTTT | CASSWGGEVNTEAFF
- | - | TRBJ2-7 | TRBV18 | TGTGCCAGCTCACCGGGCGGAGGTCGGTACGAGCAGTACTTC | CASSPGGGRYEQYF
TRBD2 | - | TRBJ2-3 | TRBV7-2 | TGTGCCAGCAGGGAGGGACTAGCGGGGTTTGATACGCAGTATTTT | CASREGLAGFDTQYF
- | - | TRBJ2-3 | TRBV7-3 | TGTGCCAGCAGCTTCGCGGCTCCCGGTACGCAGTATTTT | CASSFAAPGTQYF
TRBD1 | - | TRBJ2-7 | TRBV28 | TGTGCCAGCAGTTTCTATGGGACAGGGGGCAACTACGAGCAGTACTTC | CASSFYGTGGNYEQYF
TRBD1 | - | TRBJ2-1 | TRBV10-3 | TGTGCCATCAGGGAAAGACAGGGGAAAGGGAATGAGCAGTTCTTC | CAIRERQGKGNEQFF
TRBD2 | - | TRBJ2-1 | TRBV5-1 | TGCGCCAGCGTCCAGGCGGGAGGGCCCGGGGATGAGCAGTTCTTC | CASVQAGGPGDEQFF
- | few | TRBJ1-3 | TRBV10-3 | TGTGCCATCAGTGAGCAACTCTCTGGAAACACCATATATTTT | CAISEQLSGNTIYF
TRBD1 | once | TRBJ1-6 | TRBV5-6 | TGTGCCAGCAGCCACGACAGGGTAGAGTCACCCCTCCACTTT | CASSHDRVESPLHF
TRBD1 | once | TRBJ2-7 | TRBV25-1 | TGTACCTCCGGGACAGGGGTGGGCGAGCAGTACTTC | CTSGTGVGEQYF
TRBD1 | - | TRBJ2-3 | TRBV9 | TGTGCCAGCAGCCCTGGGACAGGGTGGACAGATACGCAGTATTTT | CASSPGTGWTDTQYF